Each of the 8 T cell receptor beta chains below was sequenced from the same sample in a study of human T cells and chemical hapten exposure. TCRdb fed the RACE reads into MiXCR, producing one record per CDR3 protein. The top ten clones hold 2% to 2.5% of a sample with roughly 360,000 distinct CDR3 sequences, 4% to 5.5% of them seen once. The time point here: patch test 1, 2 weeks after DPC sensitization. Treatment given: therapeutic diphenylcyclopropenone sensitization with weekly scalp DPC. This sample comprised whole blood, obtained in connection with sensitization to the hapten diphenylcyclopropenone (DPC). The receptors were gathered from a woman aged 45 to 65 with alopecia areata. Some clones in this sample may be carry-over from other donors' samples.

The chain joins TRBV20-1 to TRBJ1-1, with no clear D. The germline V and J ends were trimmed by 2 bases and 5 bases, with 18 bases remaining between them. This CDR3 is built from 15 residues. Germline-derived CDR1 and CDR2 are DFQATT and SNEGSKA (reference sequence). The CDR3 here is CSARKEEGWNTEAFF. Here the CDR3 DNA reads TGCAGTGCTAGAAAGGAGGAGGGATGGAATACTGAAGCTTTCTTT.

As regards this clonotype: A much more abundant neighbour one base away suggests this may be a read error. DNA of the CDR3: TGCGCCAGCAGCTCGTCCAGGACTAGCGGGACTTACGAGCAGTACTTC. Its translation: CASSSSRTSGTYEQYF. The rearrangement links TRBV5-1 to TRBJ2-7, with 12 bases aligning to TRBD2. CDR3 length: 16 residues. The germline V gene has CDR1 SGHRS and CDR2 YFSETQ. V lost 3 bases to trimming and J lost 4 bases; unmatched junction nucleotides: 8.

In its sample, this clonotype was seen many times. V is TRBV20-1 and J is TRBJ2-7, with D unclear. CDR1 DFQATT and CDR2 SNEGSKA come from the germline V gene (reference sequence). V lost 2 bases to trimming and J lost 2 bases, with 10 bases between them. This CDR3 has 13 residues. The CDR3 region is CSARFAITYEQYF. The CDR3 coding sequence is TGCAGTGCTAGATTTGCGATTACCTACGAGCAGTACTTC.

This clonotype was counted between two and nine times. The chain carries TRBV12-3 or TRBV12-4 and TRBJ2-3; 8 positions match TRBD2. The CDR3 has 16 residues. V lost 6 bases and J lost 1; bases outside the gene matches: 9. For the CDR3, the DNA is TGTGCCAGCAGCCCCGGGGGGGGCCAGGGCACAGATACGCAGTATTTT. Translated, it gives CASSPGGGQGTDTQYF.

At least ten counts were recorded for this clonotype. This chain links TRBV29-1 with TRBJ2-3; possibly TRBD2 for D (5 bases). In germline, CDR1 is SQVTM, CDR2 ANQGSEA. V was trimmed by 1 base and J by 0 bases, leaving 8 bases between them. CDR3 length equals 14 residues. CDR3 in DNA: TGCAGCGTTGAAGGAGGGTTTAGCACAGATACGCAGTATTTT. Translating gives CSVEGGFSTDTQYF.

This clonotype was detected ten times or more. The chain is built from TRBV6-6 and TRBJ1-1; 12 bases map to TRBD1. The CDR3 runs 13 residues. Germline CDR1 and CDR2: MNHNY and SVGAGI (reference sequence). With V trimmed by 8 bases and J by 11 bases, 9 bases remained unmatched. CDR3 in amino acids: CASAGTGGAGAFF. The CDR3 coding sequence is TGTGCCAGCGCCGGGACAGGGGGCGCGGGGGCTTTCTTT.

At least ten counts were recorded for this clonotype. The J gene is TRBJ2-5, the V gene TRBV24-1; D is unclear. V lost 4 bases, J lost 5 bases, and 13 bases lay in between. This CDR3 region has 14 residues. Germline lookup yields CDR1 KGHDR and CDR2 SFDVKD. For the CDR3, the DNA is TGTGCCACCAGTGACGGGCTAGATCGCGAGACCCAGTACTTC. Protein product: CATSDGLDRETQYF.

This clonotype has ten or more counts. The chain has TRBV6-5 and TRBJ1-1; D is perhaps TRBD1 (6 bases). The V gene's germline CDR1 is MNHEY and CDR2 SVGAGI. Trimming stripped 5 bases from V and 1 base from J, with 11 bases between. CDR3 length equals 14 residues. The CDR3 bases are TGTGCCAGCAGTCGGTCGACAGGGAACACTGAAGCTTTCTTT. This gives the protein CASSRSTGNTEAFF.